The clone carrying this TCR beta chain has only one observation. In the study's own analysis: Counts of nucleated cells, estimated from reference gene primer amplification, were obtained. Clones were read by immunoSEQ multiplex PCR, and TCRdb kept only the in-frame ones, dropping some. Clone size and the V and J calls come from that table; the DNA yielded D and trimming. The sample has 100,000 to 150,000 clones, 79% seen once; the top ten hold 35% to 40%. The data were obtained in a study of blood T cell repertoires in COVID-19. Overall study context: The United States, Italy and Spain provided the acute and convalescent COVID-19 samples. From T cells, B-cell-depleted T cells, or PBMCs came the material, which was cDNA or gDNA.

Trimming took 3 bases from V and 6 from J, leaving 12 bases between them. The CDR3 runs to 15 residues. Germline V lookup: CDR1 LNHDA, CDR2 SQIVND (reference sequence). This TCR derives from a man aged 35 to 55 with active or convalescent COVID-19. Material for sequencing was peripheral blood. This sequence joins TRBV19 and TRBJ1-6; D remains unclear. This CDR3 is CASSIGPIINSPLHF. CDR3 DNA: TGTGCCAGTAGTATTGGGCCGATAATTAATTCACCCCTCCACTTT.